This T cell receptor (beta chain) was identified in a study of blood T cell repertoires in COVID-19. Study-wide background: Italy, Spain and the United States were the sources of the convalescent and acute COVID-19 samples. In each case, the material was cDNA or gDNA derived from T cells, B-cell-depleted T cells, or PBMCs.

Original handling: Estimation of nucleated cell counts relied on the amplification of reference gene primers. The table came from immunoSEQ multiplex PCR; TCRdb's copy has only in-frame clones and leaves some out. V and J calls and clone size are those listed in that table; D and trimming were worked out from the DNA. The sample records 50,000 to 75,000 clones, 70% to 85% being singletons. This CDR3 spans 15 amino acids. The germline V gene encodes CDR1 MDHEN and CDR2 SYDVKM. The ends were cut back, 6 bases at V and 3 bases at J, with 16 bases in the middle. Sequencing was done on a sample of peripheral blood. The receptor was isolated from a man between 60 and 70 years old with acute or convalescent COVID-19. The gene calls are TRBV28 and TRBJ2-3, with a weak D call TRBD2 (5 bases). This CDR3 reads CASSKLGPLTDTQYF. CDR3 coding DNA: TGTGCCAGCAGCAAACTAGGACCCCTGACAGATACGCAGTATTTT. Combining the CDR3 with reference TRBV28 and TRBJ2-3 gives the whole variable domain DVKVTQSSRYLVKRTGEKVFLECVQDMDHENMFWYRQDPGLGLRLIYFSYDVKMKEKGDIPEGYSVSREKKERFSLILESASTNQTSMYLCASSKLGPLTDTQYFGPGTRLTVL.